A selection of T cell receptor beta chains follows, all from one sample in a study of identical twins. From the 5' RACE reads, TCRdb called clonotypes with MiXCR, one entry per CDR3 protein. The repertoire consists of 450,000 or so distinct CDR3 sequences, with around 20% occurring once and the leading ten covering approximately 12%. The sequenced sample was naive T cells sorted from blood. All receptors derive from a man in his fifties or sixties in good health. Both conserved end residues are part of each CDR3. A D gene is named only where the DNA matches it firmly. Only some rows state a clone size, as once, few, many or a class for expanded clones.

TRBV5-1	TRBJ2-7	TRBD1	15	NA	CASSHLGQDSYEQYF	TGCGCCAGCAGCCACCTAGGACAGGACTCCTACGAGCAGTACTTC
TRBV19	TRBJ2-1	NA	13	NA	CASSSRGYNEQFF	TGTGCCAGTAGTAGCCGGGGCTACAATGAGCAGTTCTTC
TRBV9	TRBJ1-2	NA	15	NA	CASSVAPQSNYGYTF	TGTGCCAGCAGCGTAGCCCCGCAGTCTAACTATGGCTACACCTTC
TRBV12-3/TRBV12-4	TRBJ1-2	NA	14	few	CASSLDAWGSGYTF	TGTGCCAGCAGTTTGGATGCATGGGGCTCTGGCTACACCTTC
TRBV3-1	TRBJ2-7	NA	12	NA	CASGGGTYEQYF	TGTGCCAGCGGGGGGGGCACCTACGAGCAGTACTTC
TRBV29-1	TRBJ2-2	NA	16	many	CSVSRGGLANTGELFF	TGCAGCGTCTCAAGAGGGGGGCTCGCGAACACCGGGGAGCTGTTTTTT
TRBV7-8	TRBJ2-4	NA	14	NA	CASSLDEDQNIQYF	TGTGCCAGCAGCTTAGACGAGGACCAAAACATTCAGTACTTC
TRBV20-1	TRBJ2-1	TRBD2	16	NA	CSARGGLAGGYNEQFF	TGCAGTGCTAGAGGGGGACTAGCGGGGGGATACAATGAGCAGTTCTTC
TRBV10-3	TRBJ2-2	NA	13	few	CAITPSEIGELFF	TGTGCCATCACCCCCAGCGAGATCGGGGAGCTGTTTTTT
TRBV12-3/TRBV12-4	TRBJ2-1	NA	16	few	CASSSPGPVIYNEQFF	TGTGCCAGCAGTTCTCCGGGACCCGTAATATACAATGAGCAGTTCTTC
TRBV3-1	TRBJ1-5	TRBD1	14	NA	CASSPGQDNQPQHF	TGTGCCAGCAGCCCGGGACAGGACAATCAGCCCCAGCATTTT
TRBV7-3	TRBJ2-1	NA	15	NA	CASSLLPRGGQVQFF	TGTGCCAGCAGCTTACTACCAAGGGGGGGACAAGTGCAGTTCTTC
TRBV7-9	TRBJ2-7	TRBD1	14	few	CASSSLQGFFEQYF	TGTGCCAGCTCCTCCCTACAGGGGTTCTTCGAGCAGTACTTC
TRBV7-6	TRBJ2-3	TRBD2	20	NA	CASSLAPAGAGLTSTDTQYF	TGTGCCAGCAGCTTAGCTCCAGCGGGGGCCGGATTGACTAGCACAGATACGCAGTATTTT
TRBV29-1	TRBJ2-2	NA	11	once	CSAGGSGELFF	TGCAGCGCCGGCGGGTCCGGGGAGCTGTTTTTT
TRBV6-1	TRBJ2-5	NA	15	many	CASSDPRQVQETQYF	TGTGCCAGCAGTGACCCTCGACAGGTACAAGAGACCCAGTACTTC
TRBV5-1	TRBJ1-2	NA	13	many	CASSPTGMGGYTF	TGCGCCAGCAGCCCTACAGGGATGGGTGGCTACACCTTC
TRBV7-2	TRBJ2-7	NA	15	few	CASSLSVSDPYEQYF	TGTGCCAGCAGCTTATCGGTGTCAGACCCCTACGAGCAGTACTTC
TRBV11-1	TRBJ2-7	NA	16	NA	CASSLASLKGSYEQYF	TGTGCCAGCAGCTTAGCGTCTTTGAAGGGCTCCTACGAGCAGTACTTC
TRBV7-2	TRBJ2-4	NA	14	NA	CASSGGSSQNIQYF	TGTGCCAGCAGCGGAGGGAGCTCCCAAAACATTCAGTACTTC
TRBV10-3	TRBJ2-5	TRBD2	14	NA	CAISESSGRETQYF	TGTGCCATCAGTGAGTCAAGCGGGAGAGAGACCCAGTACTTC
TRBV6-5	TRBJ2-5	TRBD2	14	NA	CASSWGTTQETQYF	TGTGCCAGCAGTTGGGGGACTACACAAGAGACCCAGTACTTC
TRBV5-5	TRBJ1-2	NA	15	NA	CASSFGTALPGGYTF	TGTGCCAGCAGCTTCGGGACCGCACTACCCGGTGGCTACACCTTC
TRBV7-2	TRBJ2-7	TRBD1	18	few	CASSLAGLGTGLTYEQYF	TGTGCCAGCAGCTTAGCGGGCTTAGGGACAGGGTTAACCTACGAGCAGTACTTC
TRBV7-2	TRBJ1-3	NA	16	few	CASSLSAGSSGNTIYF	TGTGCCAGCAGTTTAAGTGCGGGGTCCTCTGGAAACACCATATATTTT
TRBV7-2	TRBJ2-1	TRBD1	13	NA	CASSPDRANEQFF	TGTGCCAGCAGCCCCGACAGGGCCAATGAGCAGTTCTTC
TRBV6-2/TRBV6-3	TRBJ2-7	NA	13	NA	CASSEQKAGKQYF	TGTGCCAGCAGCGAACAGAAAGCCGGGAAGCAGTACTTC